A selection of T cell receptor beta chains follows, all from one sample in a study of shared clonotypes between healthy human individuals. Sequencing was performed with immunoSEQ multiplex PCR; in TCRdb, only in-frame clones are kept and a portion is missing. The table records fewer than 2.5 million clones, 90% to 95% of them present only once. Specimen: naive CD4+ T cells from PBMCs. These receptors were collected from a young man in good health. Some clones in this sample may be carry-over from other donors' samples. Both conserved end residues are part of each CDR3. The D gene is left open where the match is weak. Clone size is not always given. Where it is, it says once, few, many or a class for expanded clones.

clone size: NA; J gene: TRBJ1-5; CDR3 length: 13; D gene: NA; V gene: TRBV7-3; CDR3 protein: CASSSGSNQPQHF; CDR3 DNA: TGTGCCAGCAGCTCAGGGAGCAATCAGCCCCAGCATTTT
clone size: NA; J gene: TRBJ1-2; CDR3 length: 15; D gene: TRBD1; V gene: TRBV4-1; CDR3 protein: CASSPSRDSMYGYTF; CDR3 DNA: TGCGCCAGCAGCCCCTCCCGGGACAGTATGTATGGCTACACCTTC
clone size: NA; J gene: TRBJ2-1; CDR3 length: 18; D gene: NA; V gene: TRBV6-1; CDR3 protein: CASSEAPALIDPYNEQFF; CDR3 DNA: TGTGCCAGCAGTGAAGCTCCTGCCCTAATCGACCCCTACAATGAGCAGTTCTTC
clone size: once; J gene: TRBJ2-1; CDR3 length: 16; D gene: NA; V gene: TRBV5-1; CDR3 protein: CASSLVPGSSYNEQFF; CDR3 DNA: TGCGCCAGCAGCTTGGTTCCGGGGAGCTCCTACAATGAGCAGTTCTTC
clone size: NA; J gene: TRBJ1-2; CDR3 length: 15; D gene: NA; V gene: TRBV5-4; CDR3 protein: CASSQDSSHPYGYTF; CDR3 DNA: TGTGCCAGCAGCCAGGACAGCTCACACCCTTATGGCTACACCTTC
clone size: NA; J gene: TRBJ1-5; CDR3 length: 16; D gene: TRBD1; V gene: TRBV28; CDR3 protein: CASSPRTGSGNQPQHF; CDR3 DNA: TGTGCCAGCAGTCCCCGGACAGGGTCTGGCAATCAGCCCCAGCATTTT
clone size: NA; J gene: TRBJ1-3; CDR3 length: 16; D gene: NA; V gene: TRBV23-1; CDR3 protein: CASSHGLKSSGNTIYF; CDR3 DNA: TGCGCCAGCAGCCATGGACTGAAGAGCTCTGGAAACACCATATATTTT
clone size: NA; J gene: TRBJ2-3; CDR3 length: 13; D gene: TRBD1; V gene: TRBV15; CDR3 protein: CATSLQGADTQYF; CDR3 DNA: TGTGCCACCAGCTTACAGGGGGCAGATACGCAGTATTTT
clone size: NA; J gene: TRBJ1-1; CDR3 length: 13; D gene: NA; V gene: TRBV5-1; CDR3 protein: CASSWTGFTEAFF; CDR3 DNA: TGCGCCAGCAGCTGGACCGGGTTCACTGAAGCTTTCTTT
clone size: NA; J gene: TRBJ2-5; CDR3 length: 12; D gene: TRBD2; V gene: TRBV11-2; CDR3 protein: CASSPTGLARYF; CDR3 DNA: TGTGCCAGCAGCCCGACGGGACTAGCGAGATACTTC
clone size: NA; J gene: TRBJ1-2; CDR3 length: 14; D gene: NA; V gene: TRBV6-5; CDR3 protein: CASSYSSTNYGYTF; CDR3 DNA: TGTGCCAGCAGTTACTCGTCAACCAACTATGGCTACACCTTC
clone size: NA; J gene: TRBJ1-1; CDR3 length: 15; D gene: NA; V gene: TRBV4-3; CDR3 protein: CASSQDDRRNTEAFF; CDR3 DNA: TGCGCCAGCAGCCAAGATGACAGGCGCAACACTGAAGCTTTCTTT
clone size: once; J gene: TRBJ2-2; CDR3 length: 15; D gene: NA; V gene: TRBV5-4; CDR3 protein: CASSLSRGRTGELFF; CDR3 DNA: TGTGCCAGCAGCTTGTCCCGGGGGCGTACCGGGGAGCTGTTTTTT
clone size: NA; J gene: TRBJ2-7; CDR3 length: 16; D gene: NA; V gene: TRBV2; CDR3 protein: CASSAQPPASSYEQYF; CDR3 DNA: TGTGCCAGCAGTGCACAACCCCCGGCTAGCTCCTACGAGCAGTACTTC
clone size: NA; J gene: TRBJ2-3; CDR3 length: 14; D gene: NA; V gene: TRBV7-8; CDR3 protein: CASSFATHGDTQYF; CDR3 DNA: TGTGCCAGCAGCTTCGCGACTCACGGAGATACGCAGTATTTT
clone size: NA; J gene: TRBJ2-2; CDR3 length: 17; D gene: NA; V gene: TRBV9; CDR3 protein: CASSVVMGPVNTGELFF; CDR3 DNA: TGTGCCAGCAGCGTAGTTATGGGGCCAGTGAACACCGGGGAGCTGTTTTTT
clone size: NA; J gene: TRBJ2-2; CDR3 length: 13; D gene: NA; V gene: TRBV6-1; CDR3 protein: CASRQGIPGELFF; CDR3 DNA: TGTGCCAGCCGCCAGGGAATACCCGGGGAGCTGTTTTTT
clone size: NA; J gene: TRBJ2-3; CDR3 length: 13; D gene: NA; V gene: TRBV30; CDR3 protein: CAWSVRRGNTQYF; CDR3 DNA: TGTGCCTGGAGTGTGAGAAGGGGAAATACGCAGTATTTT
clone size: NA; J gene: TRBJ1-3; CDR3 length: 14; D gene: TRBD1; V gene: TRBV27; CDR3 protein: CASSPRGAGNTIYF; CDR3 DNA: TGTGCCAGCAGTCCCAGGGGGGCCGGAAACACCATATATTTT
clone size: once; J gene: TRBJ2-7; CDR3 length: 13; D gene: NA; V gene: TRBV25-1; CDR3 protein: CASNRGNSYEQYF; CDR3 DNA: TGTGCCAGCAACCGGGGGAACTCCTACGAGCAGTACTTC
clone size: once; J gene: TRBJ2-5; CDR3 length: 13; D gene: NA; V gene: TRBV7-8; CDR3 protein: CASMAGTKETQYF; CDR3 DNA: TGTGCCAGCATGGCCGGGACAAAAGAGACCCAGTACTTC
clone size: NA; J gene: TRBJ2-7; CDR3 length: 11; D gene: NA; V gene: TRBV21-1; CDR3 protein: CASSRNYEQYF; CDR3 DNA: TGTGCCAGCAGCAGAAACTACGAGCAGTACTTC
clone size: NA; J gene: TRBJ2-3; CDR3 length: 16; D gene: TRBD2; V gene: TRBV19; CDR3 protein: CASSAGLAGSTDTQYF; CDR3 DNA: TGTGCCAGTAGTGCCGGACTAGCGGGAAGCACAGATACGCAGTATTTT
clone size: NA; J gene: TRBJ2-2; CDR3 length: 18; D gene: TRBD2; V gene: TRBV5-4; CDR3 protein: CASSFLGLAGEGSGELFF; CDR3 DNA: TGTGCCAGCAGCTTCCTGGGACTAGCGGGAGAGGGTTCCGGGGAGCTGTTTTTT
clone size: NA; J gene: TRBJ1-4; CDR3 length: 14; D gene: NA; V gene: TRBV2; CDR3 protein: CATRGGLTNEKLFF; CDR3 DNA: TGTGCCACCCGGGGGGGCCTCACTAATGAAAAACTGTTTTTT
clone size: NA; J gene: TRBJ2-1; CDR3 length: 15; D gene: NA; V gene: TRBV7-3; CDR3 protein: CASSPIRGPYNEQFF; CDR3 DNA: TGTGCCAGCAGCCCGATCAGGGGCCCCTACAATGAGCAGTTCTTC
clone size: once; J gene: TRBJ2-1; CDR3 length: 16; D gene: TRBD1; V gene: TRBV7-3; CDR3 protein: CASSQWAGQGITEQFF; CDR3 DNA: TGTGCCAGCAGCCAATGGGCCGGACAGGGCATCACTGAGCAGTTCTTC
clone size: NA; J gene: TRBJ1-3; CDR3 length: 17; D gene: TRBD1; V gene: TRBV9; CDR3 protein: CASSVVDRVFSGNTIYF; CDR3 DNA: TGTGCCAGCAGCGTAGTGGACAGGGTGTTCTCTGGAAACACCATATATTTT
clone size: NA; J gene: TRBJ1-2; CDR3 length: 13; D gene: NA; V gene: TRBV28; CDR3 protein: CASSAGANYGYTF; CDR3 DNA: TGTGCCAGCAGTGCGGGAGCTAACTATGGCTACACCTTC
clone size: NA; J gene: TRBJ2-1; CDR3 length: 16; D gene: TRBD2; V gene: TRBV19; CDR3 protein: CASSLTSGSPHNEQFF; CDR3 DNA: TGTGCCAGTAGCCTCACTAGCGGGAGCCCCCACAATGAGCAGTTCTTC
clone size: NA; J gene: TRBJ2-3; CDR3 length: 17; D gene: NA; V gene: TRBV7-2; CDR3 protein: CASSLEFGRAYTDTQYF; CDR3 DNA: TGTGCCAGCAGCTTAGAGTTCGGCAGGGCTTACACAGATACGCAGTATTTT
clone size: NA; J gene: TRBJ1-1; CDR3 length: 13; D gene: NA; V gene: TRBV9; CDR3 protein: CASSPRPGRVAFF; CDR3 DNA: TGTGCCAGCAGCCCCCGCCCGGGTCGAGTAGCTTTCTTT
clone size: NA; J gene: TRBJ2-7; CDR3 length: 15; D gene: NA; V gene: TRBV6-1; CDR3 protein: CASRGSRAGTYEQYF; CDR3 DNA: TGTGCCAGCAGGGGATCGCGGGCAGGGACCTACGAGCAGTACTTC
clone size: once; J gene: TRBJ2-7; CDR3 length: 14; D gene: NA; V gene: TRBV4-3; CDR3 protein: CASSQVGGVYEQYF; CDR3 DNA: TGCGCCAGCAGCCAAGTCGGGGGTGTATACGAGCAGTACTTC
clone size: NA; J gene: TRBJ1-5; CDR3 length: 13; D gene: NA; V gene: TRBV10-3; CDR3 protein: CAIGVQENQPQHF; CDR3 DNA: TGTGCCATCGGGGTACAGGAGAATCAGCCCCAGCATTTT
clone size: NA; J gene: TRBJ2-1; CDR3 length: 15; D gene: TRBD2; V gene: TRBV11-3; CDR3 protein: CASSPRAGGGNEQFF; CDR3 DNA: TGTGCCAGCAGCCCTCGAGCGGGAGGGGGCAATGAGCAGTTCTTC
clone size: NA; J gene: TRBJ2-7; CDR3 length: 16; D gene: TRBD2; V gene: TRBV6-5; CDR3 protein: CASSYSPSGGVYEQYF; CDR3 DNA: TGTGCCAGCAGTTACTCCCCTAGCGGGGGAGTCTACGAGCAGTACTTC
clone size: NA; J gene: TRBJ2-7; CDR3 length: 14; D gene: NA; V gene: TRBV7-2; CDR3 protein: CASSLVLPGYEQYF; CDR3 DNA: TGTGCCAGCAGCTTAGTTCTCCCGGGGTACGAGCAGTACTTC
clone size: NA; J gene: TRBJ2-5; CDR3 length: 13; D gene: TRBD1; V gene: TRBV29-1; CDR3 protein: CSVPGTGKGEQYF; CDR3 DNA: TGCAGCGTTCCGGGGACAGGAAAGGGGGAGCAGTACTTC
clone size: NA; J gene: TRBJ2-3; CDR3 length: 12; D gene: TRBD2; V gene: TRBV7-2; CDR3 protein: CASSRLAGPQYF; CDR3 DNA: TGTGCCAGCAGCCGACTAGCCGGACCACAGTATTTT
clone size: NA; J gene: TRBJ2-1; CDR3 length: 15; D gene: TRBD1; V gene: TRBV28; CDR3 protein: CASSIGTGGYNEQFF; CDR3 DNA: TGTGCCAGCAGCATCGGGACAGGGGGCTACAATGAGCAGTTCTTC
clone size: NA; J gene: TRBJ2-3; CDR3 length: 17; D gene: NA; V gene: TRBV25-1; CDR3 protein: CASSEYLGRASTDTQYF; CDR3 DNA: TGTGCCAGCAGTGAATATCTCGGAAGGGCCAGCACAGATACGCAGTATTTT
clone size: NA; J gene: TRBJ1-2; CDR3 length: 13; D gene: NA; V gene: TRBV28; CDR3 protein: CASTEGLNYGYTF; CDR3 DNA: TGTGCCAGCACGGAGGGTCTTAACTATGGCTACACCTTC
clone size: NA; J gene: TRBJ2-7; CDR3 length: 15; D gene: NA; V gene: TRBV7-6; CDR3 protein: CASSLARYSSYEQYF; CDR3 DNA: TGTGCCAGCAGCTTAGCGAGGTACAGCTCCTACGAGCAGTACTTC
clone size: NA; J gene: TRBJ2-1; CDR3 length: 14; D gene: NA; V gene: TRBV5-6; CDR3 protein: CASSFNFRDNEQFF; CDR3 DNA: TGTGCCAGCAGCTTTAACTTTCGGGACAATGAGCAGTTCTTC
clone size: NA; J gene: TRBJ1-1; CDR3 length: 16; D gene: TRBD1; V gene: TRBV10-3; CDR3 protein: CAISAGTGGTDTEAFF; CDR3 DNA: TGTGCCATCAGTGCTGGGACAGGGGGCACGGACACTGAAGCTTTCTTT
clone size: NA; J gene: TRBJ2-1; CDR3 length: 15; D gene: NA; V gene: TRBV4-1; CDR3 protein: CASSQEASAYNEQFF; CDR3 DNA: TGCGCCAGCAGCCAAGAGGCTAGCGCATACAATGAGCAGTTCTTC
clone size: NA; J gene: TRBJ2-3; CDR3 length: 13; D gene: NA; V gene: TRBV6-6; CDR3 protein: CASSYQGTDTQYF; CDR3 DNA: TGTGCCAGCAGTTACCAGGGTACAGATACGCAGTATTTT
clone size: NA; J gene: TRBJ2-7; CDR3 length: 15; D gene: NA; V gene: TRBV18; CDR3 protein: CASSLASVGGYEQYF; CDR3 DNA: TGTGCCAGCTCACTAGCTAGCGTGGGGGGCTACGAGCAGTACTTC
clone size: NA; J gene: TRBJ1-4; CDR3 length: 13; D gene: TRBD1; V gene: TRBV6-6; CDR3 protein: CASRLGQGPKLFF; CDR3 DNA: TGTGCCAGCAGACTCGGACAGGGACCAAAACTGTTTTTT
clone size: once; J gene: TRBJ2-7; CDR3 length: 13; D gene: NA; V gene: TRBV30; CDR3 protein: CAWSVIGGYEQYF; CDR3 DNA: TGTGCCTGGAGTGTAATCGGGGGATACGAGCAGTACTTC
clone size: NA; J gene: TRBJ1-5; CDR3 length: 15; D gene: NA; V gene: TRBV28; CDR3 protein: CASSLVAGVGQPQHF; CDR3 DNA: TGTGCCAGCAGTTTAGTGGCAGGGGTAGGTCAGCCCCAGCATTTT
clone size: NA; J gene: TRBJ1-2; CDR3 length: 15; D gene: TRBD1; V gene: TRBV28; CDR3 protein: CASSLWGTANYGYTF; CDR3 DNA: TGTGCCAGCAGTTTATGGGGGACAGCTAACTATGGCTACACCTTC
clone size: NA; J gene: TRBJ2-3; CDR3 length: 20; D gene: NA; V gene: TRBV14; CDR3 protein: CASSQDPVAGRLGRTDTQYF; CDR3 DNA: TGTGCCAGCAGCCAAGACCCTGTAGCTGGGAGGCTTGGTCGCACAGATACGCAGTATTTT
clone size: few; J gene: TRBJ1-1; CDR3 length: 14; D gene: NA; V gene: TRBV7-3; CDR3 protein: CASSLNSMNTEAFF; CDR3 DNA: TGTGCCAGCAGCTTAAACAGCATGAACACTGAAGCTTTCTTT
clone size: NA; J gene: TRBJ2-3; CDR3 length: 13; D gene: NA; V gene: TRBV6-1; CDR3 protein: CASSEFRADTQYF; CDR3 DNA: TGTGCCAGCAGTGAATTCAGGGCAGATACGCAGTATTTT
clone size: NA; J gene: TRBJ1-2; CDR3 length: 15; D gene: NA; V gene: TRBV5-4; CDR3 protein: CASSLMQGKRYGYTF; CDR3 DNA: TGTGCCAGCAGCTTGATGCAGGGTAAGAGGTATGGCTACACCTTC